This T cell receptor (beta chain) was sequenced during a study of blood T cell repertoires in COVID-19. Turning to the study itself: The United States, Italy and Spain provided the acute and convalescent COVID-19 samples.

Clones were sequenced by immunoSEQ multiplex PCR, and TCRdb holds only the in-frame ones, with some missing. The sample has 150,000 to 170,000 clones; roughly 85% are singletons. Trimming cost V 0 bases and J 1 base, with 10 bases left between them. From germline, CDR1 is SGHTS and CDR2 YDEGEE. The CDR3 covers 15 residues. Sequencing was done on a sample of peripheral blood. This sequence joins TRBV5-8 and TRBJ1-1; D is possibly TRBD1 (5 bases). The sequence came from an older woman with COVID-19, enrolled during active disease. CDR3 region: CASSLDGAWNTEAFF. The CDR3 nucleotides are TGTGCCAGCAGCTTGGATGGGGCTTGGAACACTGAAGCTTTCTTT.